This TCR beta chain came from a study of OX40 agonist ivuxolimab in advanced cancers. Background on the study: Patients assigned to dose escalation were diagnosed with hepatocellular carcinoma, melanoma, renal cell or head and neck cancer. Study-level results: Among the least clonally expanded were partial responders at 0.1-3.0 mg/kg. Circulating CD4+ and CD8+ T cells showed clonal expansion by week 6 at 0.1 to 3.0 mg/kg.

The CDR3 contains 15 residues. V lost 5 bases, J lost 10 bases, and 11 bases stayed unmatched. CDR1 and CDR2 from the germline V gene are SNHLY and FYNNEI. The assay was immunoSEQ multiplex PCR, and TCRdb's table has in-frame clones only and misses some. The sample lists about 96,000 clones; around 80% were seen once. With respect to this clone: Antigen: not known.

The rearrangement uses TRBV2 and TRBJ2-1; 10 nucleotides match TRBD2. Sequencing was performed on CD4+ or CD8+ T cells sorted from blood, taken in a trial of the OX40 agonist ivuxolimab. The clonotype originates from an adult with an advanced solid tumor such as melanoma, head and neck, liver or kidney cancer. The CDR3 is CASSPSSGGKGEQFF. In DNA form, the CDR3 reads TGTGCCAGCAGTCCTTCTAGCGGGGGAAAGGGCGAGCAGTTCTTC.